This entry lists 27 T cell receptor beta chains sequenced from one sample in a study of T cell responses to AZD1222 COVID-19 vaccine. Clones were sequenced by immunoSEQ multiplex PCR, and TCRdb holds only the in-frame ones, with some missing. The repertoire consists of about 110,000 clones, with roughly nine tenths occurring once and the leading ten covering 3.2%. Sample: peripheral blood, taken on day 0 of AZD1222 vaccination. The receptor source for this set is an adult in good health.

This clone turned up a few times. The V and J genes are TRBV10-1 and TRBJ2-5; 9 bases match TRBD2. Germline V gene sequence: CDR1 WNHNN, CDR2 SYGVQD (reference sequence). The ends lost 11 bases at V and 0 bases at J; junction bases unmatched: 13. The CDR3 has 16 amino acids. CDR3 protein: CAPLFPSGVYQETQYF. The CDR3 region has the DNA TGCGCCCCGCTTTTTCCTAGCGGGGTGTACCAAGAGACCCAGTACTTC.

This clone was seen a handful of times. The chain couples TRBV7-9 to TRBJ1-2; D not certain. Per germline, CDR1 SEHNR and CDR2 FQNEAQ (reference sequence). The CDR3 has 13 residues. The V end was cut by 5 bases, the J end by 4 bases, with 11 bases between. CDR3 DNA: TGTGCCAGCAGCCCAGACGGTACCTATGGCTACACCTTC. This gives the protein CASSPDGTYGYTF.

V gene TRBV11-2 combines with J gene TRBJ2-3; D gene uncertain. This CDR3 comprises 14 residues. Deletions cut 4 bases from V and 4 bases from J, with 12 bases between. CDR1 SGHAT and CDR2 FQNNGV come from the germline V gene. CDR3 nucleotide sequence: TGTGCCAGCAGCTCTCCCAGCGCTGCAGATACGCAGTATTTT. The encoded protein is CASSSPSAADTQYF.

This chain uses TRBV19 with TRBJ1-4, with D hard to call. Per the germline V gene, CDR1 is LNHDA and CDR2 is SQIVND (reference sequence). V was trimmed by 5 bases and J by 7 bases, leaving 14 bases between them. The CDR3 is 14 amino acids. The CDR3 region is CASSLTRSGEKLFF. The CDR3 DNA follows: TGTGCCAGTAGTCTAACGAGGAGTGGTGAAAAACTGTTTTTT.

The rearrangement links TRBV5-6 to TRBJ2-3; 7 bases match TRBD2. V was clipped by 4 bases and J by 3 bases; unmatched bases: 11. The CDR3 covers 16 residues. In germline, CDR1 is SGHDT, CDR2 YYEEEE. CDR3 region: CASSRPLARGTDTQYF. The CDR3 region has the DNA TGTGCCAGCAGCCGTCCCCTCGCGCGGGGGACAGATACGCAGTATTTT. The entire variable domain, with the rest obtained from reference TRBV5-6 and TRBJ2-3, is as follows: DAGVTQSPTHLIKTRGQQVTLRCSPKSGHDTVSWYQQALGQGPQFIFQYYEEEERQRGNFPDRFSGHQFPNYSSELNVNALLLGDSALYLCASSRPLARGTDTQYFGPGTRLTVL.

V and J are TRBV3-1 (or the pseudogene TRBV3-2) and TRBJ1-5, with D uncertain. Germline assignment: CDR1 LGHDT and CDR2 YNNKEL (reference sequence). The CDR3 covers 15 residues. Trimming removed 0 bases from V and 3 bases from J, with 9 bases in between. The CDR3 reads CASSQDPGNNQPQHF. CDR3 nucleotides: TGTGCCAGCAGCCAAGATCCAGGTAACAATCAGCCCCAGCATTTT.

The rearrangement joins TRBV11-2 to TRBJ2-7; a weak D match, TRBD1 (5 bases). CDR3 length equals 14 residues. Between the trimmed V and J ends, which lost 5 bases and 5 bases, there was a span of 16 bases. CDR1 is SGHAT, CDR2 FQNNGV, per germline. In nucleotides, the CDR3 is TGTGCCAGCAGCCCCCCATTAGCCAGGGACGAGCAGTACTTC. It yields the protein CASSPPLARDEQYF. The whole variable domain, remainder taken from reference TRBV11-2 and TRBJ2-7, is EAGVAQSPRYKIIEKRQSVAFWCNPISGHATLYWYQQILGQGPKLLIQFQNNGVVDDSQLPKDRFSAERLKGVDSTLKIQPAKLEDSAVYLCASSPPLARDEQYFGPGTRLTVT.

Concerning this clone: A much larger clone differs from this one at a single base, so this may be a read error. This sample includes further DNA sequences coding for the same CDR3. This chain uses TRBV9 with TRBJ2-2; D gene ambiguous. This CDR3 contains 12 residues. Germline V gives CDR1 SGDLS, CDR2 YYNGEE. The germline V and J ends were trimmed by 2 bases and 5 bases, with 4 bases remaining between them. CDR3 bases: TGTGCCAGCAGCGTCCGGACCGGGGAGCTGTTTTTT. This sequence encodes CASSVRTGELFF.

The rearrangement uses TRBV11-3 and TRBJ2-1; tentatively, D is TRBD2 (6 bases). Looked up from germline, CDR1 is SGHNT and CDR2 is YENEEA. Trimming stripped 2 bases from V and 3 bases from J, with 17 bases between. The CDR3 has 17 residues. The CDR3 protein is CASSLRGPGTLYNEQFF. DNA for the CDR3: TGTGCCAGCAGCTTAAGGGGCCCGGGGACTCTCTACAATGAGCAGTTCTTC.

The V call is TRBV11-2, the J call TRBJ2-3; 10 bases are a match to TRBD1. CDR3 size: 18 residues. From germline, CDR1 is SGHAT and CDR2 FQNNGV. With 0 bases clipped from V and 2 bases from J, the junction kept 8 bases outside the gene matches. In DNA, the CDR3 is TGTGCCAGCAGCTTAGACGGACAGGGGGGGCGTACCACAGATACGCAGTATTTT. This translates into CASSLDGQGGRTTDTQYF.

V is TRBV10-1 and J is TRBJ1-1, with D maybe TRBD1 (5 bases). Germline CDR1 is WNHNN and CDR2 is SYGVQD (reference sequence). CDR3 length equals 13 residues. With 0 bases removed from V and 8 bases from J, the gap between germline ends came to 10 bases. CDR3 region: CASSESGAMEAFF. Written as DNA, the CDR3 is TGCGCCAGCAGTGAGTCAGGGGCTATGGAAGCTTTCTTT.

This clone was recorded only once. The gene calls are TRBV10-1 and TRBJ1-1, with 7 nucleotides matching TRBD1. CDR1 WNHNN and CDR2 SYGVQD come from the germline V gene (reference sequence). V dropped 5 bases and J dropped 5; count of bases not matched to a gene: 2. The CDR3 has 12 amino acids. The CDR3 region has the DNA TGCGCCAGCAGTAACAGGGGTACTGAAGCTTTCTTT. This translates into CASSNRGTEAFF.

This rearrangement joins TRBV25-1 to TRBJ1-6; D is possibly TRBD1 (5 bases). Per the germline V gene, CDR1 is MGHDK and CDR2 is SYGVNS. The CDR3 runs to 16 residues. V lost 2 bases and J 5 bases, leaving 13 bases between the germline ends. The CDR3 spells CASSEGGSLNNSPLHF. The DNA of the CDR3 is TGTGCCAGCAGTGAAGGGGGGTCCCTGAATAATTCACCCCTCCACTTT. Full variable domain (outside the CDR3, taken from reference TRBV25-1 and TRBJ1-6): EADIYQTPRYLVIGTGKKITLECSQTMGHDKMYWYQQDPGMELHLIHYSYGVNSTEKGDLSSESTVSRIRTEHFPLTLESARPSHTSQYLCASSEGGSLNNSPLHFGNGTRLTVT.

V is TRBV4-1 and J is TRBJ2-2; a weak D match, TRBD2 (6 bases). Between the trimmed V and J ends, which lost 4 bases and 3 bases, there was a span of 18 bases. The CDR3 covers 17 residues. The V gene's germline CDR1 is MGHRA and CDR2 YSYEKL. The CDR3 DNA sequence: TGCGCCAGCAGCCTGGGGCGGACGGGAGCCTACACCGGGGAGCTGTTTTTT. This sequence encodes CASSLGRTGAYTGELFF.

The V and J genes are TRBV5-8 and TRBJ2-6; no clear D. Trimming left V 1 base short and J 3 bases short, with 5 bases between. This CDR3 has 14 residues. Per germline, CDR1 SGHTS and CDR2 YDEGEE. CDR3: CASSLRVGANVLTF. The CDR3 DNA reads TGTGCCAGCAGCTTGAGAGTTGGGGCCAACGTCCTGACTTTC.

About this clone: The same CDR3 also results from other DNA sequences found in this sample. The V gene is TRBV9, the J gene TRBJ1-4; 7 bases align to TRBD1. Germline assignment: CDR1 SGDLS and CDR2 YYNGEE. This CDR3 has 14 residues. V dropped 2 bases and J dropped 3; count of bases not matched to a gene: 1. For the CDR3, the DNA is TGTGCCAGCAGCGTTGGGACAGCTAATGAAAAACTGTTTTTT. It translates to CASSVGTANEKLFF.

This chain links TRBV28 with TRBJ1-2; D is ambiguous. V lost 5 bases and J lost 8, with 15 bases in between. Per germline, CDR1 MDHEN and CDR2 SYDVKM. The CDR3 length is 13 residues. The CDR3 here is CASSPVIVGGYTF. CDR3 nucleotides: TGTGCCAGCAGTCCAGTTATAGTCGGGGGCTACACCTTC.

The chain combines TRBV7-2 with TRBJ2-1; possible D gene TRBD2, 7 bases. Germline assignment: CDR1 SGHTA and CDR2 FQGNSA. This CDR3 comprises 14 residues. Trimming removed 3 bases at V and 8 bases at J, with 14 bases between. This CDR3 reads CASSFSGGPDEQFF. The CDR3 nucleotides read TGTGCCAGCAGCTTTTCCGGGGGGCCGGATGAGCAGTTCTTC.

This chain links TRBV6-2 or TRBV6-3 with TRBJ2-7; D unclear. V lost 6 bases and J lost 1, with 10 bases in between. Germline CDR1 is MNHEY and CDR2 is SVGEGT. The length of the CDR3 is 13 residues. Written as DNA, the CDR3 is TGTGCCAGCAGCCGGACGGAATCCTACGAGCAGTACTTC. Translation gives CASSRTESYEQYF.

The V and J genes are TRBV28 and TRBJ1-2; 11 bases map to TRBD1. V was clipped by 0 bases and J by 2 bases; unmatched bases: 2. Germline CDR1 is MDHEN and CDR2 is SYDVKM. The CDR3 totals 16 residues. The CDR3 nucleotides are TGTGCCAGCAGTTTATGGGGGACAGGGGGAAACTATGGCTACACCTTC. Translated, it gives CASSLWGTGGNYGYTF.

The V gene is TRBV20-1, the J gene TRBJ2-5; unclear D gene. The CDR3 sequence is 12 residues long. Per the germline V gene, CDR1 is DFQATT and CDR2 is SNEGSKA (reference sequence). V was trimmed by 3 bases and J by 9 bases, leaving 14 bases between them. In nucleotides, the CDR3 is TGCAGTGCTAGTTCGCAGCTTGACCCCCAGTACTTC. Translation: CSASSQLDPQYF.

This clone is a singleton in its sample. CDR3 residues: CASSVDSDTDTQYF. CDR3 DNA sequence: TGTGCCAGCAGTGTCGACAGTGACACAGATACGCAGTATTTT. The chain combines TRBV2 with TRBJ2-3; perhaps TRBD1 as D (5 bases). Germline V lookup: CDR1 SNHLY, CDR2 FYNNEI. CDR3 length equals 14 residues. V lost 4 bases, J lost 2 bases, and 10 bases lay in between.

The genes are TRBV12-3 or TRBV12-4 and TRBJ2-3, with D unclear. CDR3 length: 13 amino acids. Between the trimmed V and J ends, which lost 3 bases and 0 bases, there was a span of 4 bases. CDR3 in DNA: TGTGCCAGCAGTTTCCAGAGCACAGATACGCAGTATTTT. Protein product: CASSFQSTDTQYF.

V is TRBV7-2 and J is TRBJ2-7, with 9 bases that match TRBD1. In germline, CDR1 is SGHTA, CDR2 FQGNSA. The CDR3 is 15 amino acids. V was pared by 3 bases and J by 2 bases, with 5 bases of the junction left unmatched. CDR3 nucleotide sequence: TGTGCCAGCAGCTTGGGACAGGGAGTTACCTACGAGCAGTACTTC. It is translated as CASSLGQGVTYEQYF.

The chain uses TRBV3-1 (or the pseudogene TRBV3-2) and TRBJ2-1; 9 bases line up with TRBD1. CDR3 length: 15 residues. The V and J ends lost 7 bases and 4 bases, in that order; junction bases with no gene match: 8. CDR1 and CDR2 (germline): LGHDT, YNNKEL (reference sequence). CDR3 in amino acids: CASTPGDRVYNEQFF. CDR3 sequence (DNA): TGTGCCAGCACCCCGGGGGACAGGGTTTACAATGAGCAGTTCTTC.

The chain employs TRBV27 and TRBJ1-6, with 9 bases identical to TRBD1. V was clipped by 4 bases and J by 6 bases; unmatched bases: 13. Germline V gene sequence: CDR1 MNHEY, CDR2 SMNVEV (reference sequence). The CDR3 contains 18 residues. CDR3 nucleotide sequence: TGTGCCAGCAGTTACAAACAGGGGGCTAGGACAAGTAATTCACCCCTCCACTTT. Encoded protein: CASSYKQGARTSNSPLHF.

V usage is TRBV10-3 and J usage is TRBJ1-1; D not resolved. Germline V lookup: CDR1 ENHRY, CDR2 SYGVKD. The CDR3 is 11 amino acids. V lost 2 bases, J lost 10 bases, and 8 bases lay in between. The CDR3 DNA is TGTGCCATCAGTGAGGGATCGGGAGCTTTCTTT. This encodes CAISEGSGAFF.